Below are 20 T cell receptor beta chains sequenced from a single sample in a study of T cells in localized non-small cell lung cancer. Profiled with immunoSEQ multiplex PCR; TCRdb holds only in-frame clones, not every one. The table shows roughly 24,000 clones, with 81% occurring only once. The starting material was peripheral blood, obtained before any cancer treatment. The source of these receptors is a man aged 40-75 years with stage III squamous cell lung carcinoma.

The chain joins TRBV19 to TRBJ1-1; D may be TRBD1 (5 bases). The CDR3 consists of 16 residues. Germline CDR1 and CDR2: LNHDA and SQIVND (reference sequence). The V and J ends lost 3 bases and 4 bases respectively, with 18 bases between them. The CDR3: CASSIRLQAEGTEAFF. The CDR3 DNA reads as TGTGCCAGTAGTATCCGCCTACAGGCCGAGGGCACTGAAGCTTTCTTT. Looking up the rest from reference TRBV19 and TRBJ1-1 gives the full variable domain: DGGITQSPKYLFRKEGQNVTLSCEQNLNHDAMYWYRQDPGQGLRLIYYSQIVNDFQKGDIAEGYSVSREKKESFPLTVTSAQKNPTAFYLCASSIRLQAEGTEAFFGQGTRLTVV.

This chain connects TRBV27 to TRBJ1-2, with a tentative D call TRBD1 (5 bases). Germline V lookup: CDR1 MNHEY, CDR2 SMNVEV (reference sequence). This CDR3 has 12 amino acids. With 2 bases removed from V and 7 bases from J, the gap between germline ends came to 8 bases. CDR3: CASSLRGVGYTF. Written as DNA, the CDR3 is TGTGCCAGCAGTTTAAGAGGGGTTGGCTACACCTTC.

The CDR3 sequence is CASSEIIGTGELFF. The CDR3 region has the DNA TGCGCCAGCAGTGAGATAATAGGCACCGGGGAGCTGTTTTTT. The rearrangement links TRBV10-1 to TRBJ2-2, with no clear D. Germline V lookup: CDR1 WNHNN, CDR2 SYGVQD (reference sequence). V lost 2 bases, J lost 4 bases, and 8 bases lay in between. The CDR3 totals 14 residues.

V usage is TRBV14 and J usage is TRBJ2-5, with 9 positions matching TRBD1. The germline V gene has CDR1 SGHDN and CDR2 FVKESK. CDR3 length: 15 residues. Germline trimming cut 2 bases from V and 5 bases from J; bases unmatched to any gene: 6. CDR3 amino acids: CASSQRGQGWETQYF. The CDR3 nucleotides read TGTGCCAGCAGCCAAAGGGGACAGGGATGGGAGACCCAGTACTTC. The whole variable domain, filled in from reference TRBV14 and TRBJ2-5, reads EAGVTQFPSHSVIEKGQTVTLRCDPISGHDNLYWYRRVMGKEIKFLLHFVKESKQDESGMPNNRFLAERTGGTYSTLKVQPAELEDSGVYFCASSQRGQGWETQYFGPGTRLLVL.

V usage is TRBV7-8 and J usage is TRBJ2-1; unclear D gene. The germline V gene has CDR1 SGHVS and CDR2 FQNEAQ. V lost 2 bases, J lost 4 bases, and 6 bases lay in between. This CDR3 spans 13 amino acids. The CDR3 region is CASSLLDYNEQFF. The CDR3 DNA is TGTGCCAGCAGCTTACTAGATTACAATGAGCAGTTCTTC.

The chain links TRBV7-3 to TRBJ2-7; D is possibly TRBD1 (6 bases). Trimming took off 3 bases at V and 6 bases at J, with 15 bases between the two ends. Germline assignment: CDR1 SGHTA and CDR2 FQGTGA. The CDR3 is 14 amino acids. CDR3 DNA: TGTGCCAGCAGCTTGAGCGGACAGTCCGGCGAGCAGTACTTC. It encodes CASSLSGQSGEQYF.

The V call is TRBV14, the J call TRBJ1-1; D perhaps matches TRBD1 (6 bases). Trimming removed 5 bases at V and 5 bases at J, with 15 bases between. There are 14 residues in the CDR3. The germline gives CDR1 SGHDN, CDR2 FVKESK. The CDR3 here is CASSFGGRVTEAFF. CDR3 coding DNA: TGTGCCAGCAGCTTTGGGGGCCGGGTAACTGAAGCTTTCTTT.

This chain links TRBV10-1 with TRBJ2-3; no clear D gene. Germline CDR1 is WNHNN and CDR2 is SYGVQD (reference sequence). Deletions cut 5 bases from V and 4 bases from J, with 7 bases between. The CDR3 runs 12 residues. CDR3: CASSPASDTQYF. Written as DNA, the CDR3 is TGCGCCAGCAGTCCGGCGTCAGATACGCAGTATTTT.

V is TRBV14 and J is TRBJ2-4, with D unclear. The length of the CDR3 is 13 residues. Germline V lookup: CDR1 SGHDN, CDR2 FVKESK. Trimming took off 0 bases at V and 9 bases at J, with 9 bases between the two ends. The CDR3 loop reads CASSQERISIQYF. The CDR3 DNA is TGTGCCAGCAGCCAAGAAAGGATCTCCATTCAGTACTTC.

This clone came up a few times. The rearrangement uses TRBV18 and TRBJ2-2; D remains unclear. V was pared by 4 bases and J by 5 bases, with 8 bases between. Germline CDR1 is KGHSH and CDR2 is LQKENI. The CDR3 is 13 amino acids. The CDR3 region is CASSQTSTGELFF. The CDR3 DNA reads TGTGCCAGCTCACAAACCAGTACCGGGGAGCTGTTTTTT.

The chain uses TRBV7-2 and TRBJ2-2, with D possibly being TRBD2 (5 bases). Trimming took 5 bases from V and 6 from J, leaving 10 bases between them. The CDR3 extends over 13 amino acids. CDR1 is SGHTA, CDR2 FQGNSA, per germline. The CDR3, as DNA: TGTGCCAGCAGCAAAAGCGGATCCGGGGAGCTGTTTTTT. Amino acids: CASSKSGSGELFF.

The chain recombines TRBV30 with TRBJ2-7; D remains ambiguous. There are 12 residues in the CDR3. Looked up from germline, CDR1 is GTSNPN and CDR2 is SVGIG (reference sequence). With 5 bases removed from V and 3 bases from J, the gap between germline ends came to 11 bases. The CDR3 loop reads CAWSSENYEQYV. The DNA of the CDR3 is TGTGCCTGGTCTTCGGAGAACTACGAGCAGTACGTC.

J is TRBJ2-7 and V is TRBV6-5, with D unresolved. CDR3 size: 13 residues. The V gene's germline CDR1 is MNHEY and CDR2 SVGAGI. V dropped 2 bases and J dropped 3 bases, with 8 bases sitting between them. DNA for the CDR3: TGTGCCAGCAGTTACAGGGTAGACTACGAGCAGTACTTC. Translated, it gives CASSYRVDYEQYF.

This chain links TRBV19 with TRBJ2-1, with 14 bases matching TRBD2. V shed 3 bases, J shed 7 bases, and the junction held 5 bases outside the gene matches. This CDR3 has 16 amino acids. The germline gives CDR1 LNHDA, CDR2 SQIVND (reference sequence). The CDR3 reads CASSMRTSGRYNEQFF. The CDR3 DNA reads as TGTGCCAGTAGTATGCGGACTAGCGGGAGGTATAATGAGCAGTTCTTC.

The rearrangement links TRBV9 to TRBJ2-1; 8 positions agree with TRBD1. V dropped 1 base and J dropped 8; count of bases not matched to a gene: 14. The CDR3 extends over 17 amino acids. CDR1 SGDLS and CDR2 YYNGEE come from the germline V gene. Written as DNA, the CDR3 is TGTGCCAGCAGCGTAATCGCAGGGGGCTCAATCGCCGATGAGCAGTTCTTC. Translating it yields CASSVIAGGSIADEQFF.

This chain connects TRBV27 to TRBJ1-2, with TRBD1 identical over 10 bases. V lost 4 bases, J lost 4 bases, and 3 bases stayed unmatched. Germline V CDR1 and CDR2: MNHEY, SMNVEV (reference sequence). This CDR3 is 14 amino acids long. The CDR3 coding sequence is TGTGCCAGCAGTTGGACAGGGGGAATCTATGGCTACACCTTC. As protein: CASSWTGGIYGYTF.

The chain couples TRBV11-2 to TRBJ2-4; 7 nucleotides match TRBD2. Germline V CDR1 and CDR2: SGHAT, FQNNGV. Losses at the gene ends were 5 bases for V and 0 bases for J; bases not matched to a gene: 4. CDR3 length: 15 amino acids. CDR3 loop: CASSPGGGAKNIQYF. Here the CDR3 DNA reads TGTGCCAGCAGCCCTGGGGGGGGAGCCAAAAACATTCAGTACTTC. The variable domain in full, with the rest retrieved from reference TRBV11-2 and TRBJ2-4, is EAGVAQSPRYKIIEKRQSVAFWCNPISGHATLYWYQQILGQGPKLLIQFQNNGVVDDSQLPKDRFSAERLKGVDSTLKIQPAKLEDSAVYLCASSPGGGAKNIQYFGAGTRLSVL.

The chain recombines TRBV18 with TRBJ1-2, with D maybe TRBD1 (6 bases). The CDR3 length is 13 residues. V was pared by 5 bases and J by 6 bases, with 13 bases between. Germline V gene sequence: CDR1 KGHSH, CDR2 LQKENI. CDR3 coding DNA: TGTGCCAGCTCATCAGGGGCGGCAGATGGCTACACCTTC. As protein: CASSSGAADGYTF. Together with reference TRBV18 and TRBJ1-2, the CDR3 gives the full variable domain: NAGVMQNPRHLVRRRGQEARLRCSPMKGHSHVYWYRQLPEEGLKFMVYLQKENIIDESGMPKERFSAEFPKEGPSILRIQQVVRGDSAAYFCASSSGAADGYTFGSGTRLTVV.

This chain links TRBV21-1 with TRBJ2-7. TRBV21-1 is a documented pseudogene. The CDR3 length is 15 residues. CDR3 sequence reads: CASSLTWAAAYEQYV. The CDR3 DNA is TGTGCCAGCAGCTTGACATGGGCCGCGGCCTACGAGCAGTACGTC.

On this clone itself: Because the CDR3's place on the DNA is in doubt, the DNA is left out and the CDR3 is given as listed by TCRdb. V gene TRBV7-2 combines with J gene TRBJ2-1; the DNA was not used to check the table's D call, TRBD2. The CDR3 spans 14 residues, counting both ends. Looked up from germline, CDR1 is SGHTA and CDR2 is FQGNSA. CDR3 residues: CASSFGPGYNEQFF.